This is a list of T cell receptor beta chains from one sample in a study of T cell responses to AZD1222 COVID-19 vaccine. This table comes from immunoSEQ multiplex PCR, and its TCRdb copy is limited to in-frame clones, with some not included. This table has about 130,000 clones, around 90% appearing once. The specimen comprised peripheral blood, sampled on day 0 of AZD1222 vaccination. Receptor source: an adult in good health. CDR3s leave out the opening cysteine and the closing phenylalanine or tryptophan. The order of the fields is V gene, CDR3 length, CDR3 protein.

TRBV21-1,16,ASSKDDRSGSGFYEQY
TRBV5-1,12,ASSLDNTNQPQH
TRBV6-5,12,AIPGQGLIYEQF
TRBV6-5,11,ASSPTKNTEAF
TRBV14,14,ASSQDLPSGGNTIY
TRBV29-1,10,SVVQVFTEAF
TRBV3-1/TRBV3-2,11,ASSEGGNQPQH
TRBV9,12,ASSVGRELDEQY
TRBV10-3,12,AISARDSSHEQY
TRBV5-6,12,ASSLGYRQDGAF
TRBV2,10,ASSEGPYGYT
TRBV7-9,11,ASSFGTGYGYT
TRBV5-4,13,ASSFPGKGVETQY
TRBV7-3,13,ASSSSGGIGNEQF
TRBV27,10,ASGSGANVLT
TRBV7-9,13,ASSAQTGLNTEAF
TRBV19,15,ASRPSFTGLSYNEQF
TRBV5-6,14,ASSFYENSGANVLT
TRBV5-1,19,ASSLSGAGLAGGPRVDTQY
TRBV5-1,9,ASSHAYEQY
TRBV29-1,11,SVVGGSNYGYT
TRBV15,13,ATSRAEREWAEQF